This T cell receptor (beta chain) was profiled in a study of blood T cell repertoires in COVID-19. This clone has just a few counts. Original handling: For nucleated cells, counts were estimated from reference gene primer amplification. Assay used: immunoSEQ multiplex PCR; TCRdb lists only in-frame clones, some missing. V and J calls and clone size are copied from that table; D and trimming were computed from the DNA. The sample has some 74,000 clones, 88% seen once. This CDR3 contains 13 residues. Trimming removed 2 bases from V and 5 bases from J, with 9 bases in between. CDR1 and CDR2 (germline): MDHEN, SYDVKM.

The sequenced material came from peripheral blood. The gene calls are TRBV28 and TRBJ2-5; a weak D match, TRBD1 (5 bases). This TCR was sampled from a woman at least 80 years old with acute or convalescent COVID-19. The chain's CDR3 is CASSLTGWETQYF. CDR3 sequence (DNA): TGTGCCAGCAGTTTAACAGGCTGGGAGACCCAGTACTTC.